The 20 T cell receptor beta chains presented below share a single source sample, sequenced in a study of blood T cell repertoires in COVID-19. Assay: immunoSEQ multiplex PCR; the TCRdb copy retains only in-frame clones and omits some. The repertoire holds about 84,000 clones, with around 88% as singletons. The specimen was peripheral blood. Source of these receptors: an elderly man with active or convalescent COVID-19.

The rearrangement uses TRBV5-4 and TRBJ1-1; D gene unclear. CDR3 length: 14 amino acids. From germline, CDR1 is SGHNT and CDR2 YYREEE (reference sequence). The ends were cut back, 4 bases at V and 4 bases at J, with 14 bases in the middle. CDR3 nucleotide sequence: TGTGCCAGCAGCCTGAAGTTAGTCGGCACTGAAGCTTTCTTT. Translating it yields CASSLKLVGTEAFF.

As to this clone: At one of its ends the junction is not consistent with the germline gene, which may arise from a read error. The chain employs TRBV29-1 and TRBJ2-1, with D possibly TRBD1 on 6 matching bases. Germline CDR1 SQVTM, CDR2 ANQGSEA. CDR3 length equals 9 residues. CDR3 sequence reads: CSVDRPPIF. CDR3 coding DNA: TGCAGCGTCGACAGGCCGCCTATCTTC.

The chain employs TRBV25-1 and TRBJ2-5, with D possibly being TRBD1 (6 bases). The V and J ends lost 3 bases and 7 bases respectively, with 15 bases between them. This CDR3 spans 14 amino acids. Germline V gene sequence: CDR1 MGHDK, CDR2 SYGVNS. The CDR3 nucleotides read TGTGCCAGCAGTGACAGGGGATGGGCTGGGACCCAGTACTTC. Its protein product is CASSDRGWAGTQYF.

The chain carries TRBV19 and TRBJ1-5, with TRBD1 matching 9 bases. After removal of 6 bases from V and 5 bases from J, the junction contained 8 bases not matched to a gene. CDR1 is LNHDA and CDR2 is SQIVND in the germline V gene (reference sequence). The CDR3 consists of 15 residues. The CDR3 bases are TGTGCCAGTAGGGAGGGACAGGGTAATCATCAGCCCCAGCATTTT. Translation gives CASREGQGNHQPQHF.

The genes are TRBV12-3 or TRBV12-4 and TRBJ1-2, with TRBD1 as a possible D gene (5 bases). The CDR3 is 12 amino acids. The V end was cut by 3 bases, the J end by 8 bases, with 10 bases between. DNA for the CDR3: TGTGCCAGCAGTTTTGCAGGGCAAGGCTACACCTTC. Residues: CASSFAGQGYTF.

This rearrangement joins TRBV27 to TRBJ2-5, with 10 bases lining up with TRBD1. Trimming removed 5 bases from V and 5 bases from J; junction bases left unmatched: 11. The CDR3 is 16 amino acids. Per the germline V gene, CDR1 is MNHEY and CDR2 is SMNVEV (reference sequence). CDR3 loop: CASSPTTGGAGETQYF. The CDR3 nucleotides read TGTGCCAGCAGTCCGACGACAGGGGGCGCGGGGGAGACCCAGTACTTC.

This clone was counted once. The chain is built from TRBV6-6 and TRBJ1-2; tentatively, D is TRBD1 (5 bases). Germline V gene sequence: CDR1 MNHNY, CDR2 SVGAGI (reference sequence). The CDR3 runs 13 residues. V was clipped by 10 bases and J by 4 bases, with 16 bases between them. The CDR3 DNA follows: TGTGCCACCCGGCGGGGGTTTGGCTATGGCTACACCTTC. Encoded protein: CATRRGFGYGYTF.

The J gene is TRBJ1-4, the V gene TRBV6-1, with D possibly matching TRBD1 (5 bases). Germline CDR1 MNHNS, CDR2 SASEGT. Deletions cut 4 bases from V and 8 bases from J, with 17 bases between. The CDR3 sequence is 15 residues long. CDR3 in DNA: TGTGCCAGCAGTGGAGCTGGGGCTAGGTTCGAAAAACTGTTTTTT. Translated, it gives CASSGAGARFEKLFF.

V and J are TRBV6-4 and TRBJ2-3, with a tentative D call TRBD2 (6 bases). Trimming stripped 6 bases from V and 3 bases from J, with 10 bases between. This CDR3 has 13 amino acids. In germline, CDR1 is MRHNA, CDR2 SNTAGT. CDR3 region: CASSGGRTDTQYF. CDR3 nucleotide sequence: TGTGCCAGCAGCGGGGGAAGGACAGATACGCAGTATTTT.

This sequence joins TRBV27 and TRBJ2-1; 8 bases match TRBD2. With 0 bases clipped from V and 8 bases from J, the junction kept 9 bases outside the gene matches. Germline V gene sequence: CDR1 MNHEY, CDR2 SMNVEV (reference sequence). This CDR3 contains 16 residues. CDR3 sequence reads: CASSLSGTRALDEQFF. As DNA, the CDR3 is TGTGCCAGCAGTTTATCGGGGACTAGGGCATTAGATGAGCAGTTCTTC.

The gene calls are TRBV30 and TRBJ2-7; D may be TRBD2 (6 bases). Trimming shortened V by 0 bases and J by 12 bases, and 12 bases separated the two germline ends. Per the germline V gene, CDR1 is GTSNPN and CDR2 is SVGIG (reference sequence). This CDR3 has 11 residues. CDR3 bases: TGTGCCTGGAGTGTAGGAGGGTTGGCGTACTTC. Amino acid sequence: CAWSVGGLAYF.

This clone came up once. The chain has TRBV9 and TRBJ2-3, with a tentative D call TRBD2 (5 bases). Germline V gives CDR1 SGDLS, CDR2 YYNGEE. V was shortened by 0 bases and J by 4 bases, with 12 bases between the two germline ends. This CDR3 has 15 residues. The CDR3 coding sequence is TGTGCCAGCAGCGTAGTTCCTAGCACGGCAGATACGCAGTATTTT. Translating it yields CASSVVPSTADTQYF.

The chain has TRBV19 and TRBJ1-2; the match to TRBD1 covers 7 bases. This CDR3 is 16 amino acids long. Germline assignment: CDR1 LNHDA and CDR2 SQIVND (reference sequence). The V segment lost 3 bases and the J segment 2 bases; nucleotides outside the gene matches: 9. Here the CDR3 reads CASSIGFGQENYGYTF. In nucleotides, the CDR3 is TGTGCCAGTAGTATTGGATTTGGACAGGAGAACTATGGCTACACCTTC. The full variable domain, with the rest looked up from reference TRBV19 and TRBJ1-2, is DGGITQSPKYLFRKEGQNVTLSCEQNLNHDAMYWYRQDPGQGLRLIYYSQIVNDFQKGDIAEGYSVSREKKESFPLTVTSAQKNPTAFYLCASSIGFGQENYGYTFGSGTRLTVV.

The chain is built from TRBV3-1 (or the pseudogene TRBV3-2) and TRBJ2-5; D call uncertain. V lost 5 bases to trimming and J lost 6 bases, with 16 bases between them. The CDR3 is made up of 14 amino acids. In germline, CDR1 is LGHDT, CDR2 YNNKEL (reference sequence). CDR3 bases: TGTGCCAGCAGCAATATGGGTGGGCAGCAGACCCAGTACTTC. Translated, it gives CASSNMGGQQTQYF.

This clone was seen just once. The CDR3 region has the DNA TGCAGCGTACAGGACAGGATTATGGGCTACACCTTC. Translating it yields CSVQDRIMGYTF. The V gene is TRBV29-1, the J gene TRBJ1-2, with TRBD1 matching over 7 bases. Germline V gene lookup returns CDR1 SQVTM and CDR2 ANQGSEA. Losses at the gene ends were 6 bases for V and 8 bases for J; bases not matched to a gene: 9. The CDR3 extends over 12 amino acids. Full variable domain (rest looked up from reference TRBV29-1 and TRBJ1-2): SAVISQKPSRDICQRGTSLTIQCQVDSQVTMMFWYRQQPGQSLTLIATANQGSEATYESGFVIDKFPISRPNLTFSTLTVSNMSPEDSSIYLCSVQDRIMGYTFGSGTRLTVV.

The CDR3 DNA reads as TGTGCCAGCAGCCCGGAGAGGGGGTTGGCTGGCTACACCTTC. This translates into CASSPERGLAGYTF. The chain carries TRBV5-4 and TRBJ1-2; TRBD1 is a possible D gene (6 bases). V was pared by 4 bases and J by 7 bases, with 17 bases between. Germline CDR1 is SGHNT and CDR2 is YYREEE (reference sequence). The CDR3 has 14 residues.

CDR3 protein: CASTPTGTTNEKLFF. CDR3 nucleotide sequence: TGTGCCAGCACCCCAACAGGAACAACTAATGAAAAACTGTTTTTT. The chain couples TRBV2 to TRBJ1-4, with D possibly TRBD1 on 5 matching bases. Germline V gene sequence: CDR1 SNHLY, CDR2 FYNNEI. This CDR3 is 15 amino acids long. Trimming stripped 7 bases from V and 0 bases from J, with 12 bases between.

This chain connects TRBV10-3 to TRBJ1-2; no reliable D call. Germline V CDR1 and CDR2: ENHRY, SYGVKD. V was cut by 6 bases and J by 2 bases, with 16 bases left in between. CDR3 length: 15 amino acids. The CDR3 bases are TGTGCCATCAGGGCCTCTGGCCTCTCAAACTATGGCTACACCTTC. This sequence encodes CAIRASGLSNYGYTF.

The gene calls are TRBV19 and TRBJ1-2; D ambiguous. Per the germline V gene, CDR1 is LNHDA and CDR2 is SQIVND (reference sequence). With 4 bases removed from V and 0 bases from J, the gap between germline ends came to 9 bases. The CDR3 is 14 residues long. The CDR3 sequence: CASSKAETNYGYTF. CDR3 sequence (DNA): TGTGCCAGTAGTAAGGCGGAAACTAACTATGGCTACACCTTC.

The rearrangement uses TRBV6-5 and TRBJ1-2; the D gene is possibly TRBD1 (6 bases). Germline assignment: CDR1 MNHEY and CDR2 SVGAGI. The CDR3 extends over 15 amino acids. V dropped 2 bases and J dropped 4 bases, with 14 bases sitting between them. The CDR3 coding sequence is TGTGCCAGCAGTTACGTGCAGGGGCCCCCCTATGGCTACACCTTC. This sequence encodes CASSYVQGPPYGYTF.